The subject of this entry is one TCR beta chain. The data stem from a study of blood T cell repertoires in COVID-19. Study as a whole: Samples taken during acute and convalescent COVID-19 were collected in the United States, Italy and Spain. Sources were T cells, B-cell-depleted T cells, or PBMCs; the material itself was cDNA or gDNA.

The CDR3 has 14 residues. The ends were cut back, 9 bases at V and 2 bases at J, with 15 bases in the middle. Germline V gene data show CDR1 as SEHNR and CDR2 as FQNEAQ (reference sequence). Assay: immunoSEQ multiplex PCR; the TCRdb copy retains only in-frame clones and omits some. The table shows nearly 350,000 clones, with 88% occurring only once. The material sequenced was peripheral blood. The chain recombines TRBV7-9 with TRBJ2-3; D unresolved. This sequence originates from a woman aged 65 to 85 with COVID-19, enrolled during active disease. CDR3 sequence (DNA): TGTGCCAGTCAAAAATGGGCTGACACAGATACGCAGTATTTT. Protein: CASQKWADTDTQYF.